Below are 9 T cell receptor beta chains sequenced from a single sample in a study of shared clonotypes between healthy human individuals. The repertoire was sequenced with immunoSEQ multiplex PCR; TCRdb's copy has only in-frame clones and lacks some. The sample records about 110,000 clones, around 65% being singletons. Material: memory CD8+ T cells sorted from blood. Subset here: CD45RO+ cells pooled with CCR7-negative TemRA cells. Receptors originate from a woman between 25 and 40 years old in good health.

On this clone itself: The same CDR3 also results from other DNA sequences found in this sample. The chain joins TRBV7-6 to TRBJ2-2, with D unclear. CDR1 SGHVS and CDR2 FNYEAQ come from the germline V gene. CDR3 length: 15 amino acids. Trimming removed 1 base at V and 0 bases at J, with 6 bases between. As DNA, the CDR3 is TGTGCCAGCAGCTTAGGAGATCCGAACACCGGGGAGCTGTTTTTT. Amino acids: CASSLGDPNTGELFF.

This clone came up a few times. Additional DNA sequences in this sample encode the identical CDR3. The CDR3 nucleotides read TGTGCCAGCAGCTTGGGAGTGACAGATACGCAGTATTTT. Encoded protein: CASSLGVTDTQYF. The V call is TRBV7-9, the J call TRBJ2-3, with D perhaps TRBD2 (5 bases). Trimming cost V 3 bases and J 3 bases, with 7 bases left between them. This CDR3 is 13 amino acids long. The germline CDR1 and CDR2 sequences are SEHNR and FQNEAQ (reference sequence).

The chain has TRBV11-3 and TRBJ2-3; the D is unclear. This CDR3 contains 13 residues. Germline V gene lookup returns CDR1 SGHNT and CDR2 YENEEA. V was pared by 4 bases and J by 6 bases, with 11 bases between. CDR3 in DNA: TGTGCCAGCAGCTCCAGTCCCGGGGATACGCAGTATTTT. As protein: CASSSSPGDTQYF.

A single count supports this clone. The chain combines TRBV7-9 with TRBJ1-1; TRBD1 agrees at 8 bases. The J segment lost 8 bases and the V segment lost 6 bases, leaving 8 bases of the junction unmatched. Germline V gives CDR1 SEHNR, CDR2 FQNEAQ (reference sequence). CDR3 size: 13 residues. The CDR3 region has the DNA TGTGCCAGCAGACCCACAGGGGGAGCCGAAGCTTTCTTT. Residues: CASRPTGGAEAFF.

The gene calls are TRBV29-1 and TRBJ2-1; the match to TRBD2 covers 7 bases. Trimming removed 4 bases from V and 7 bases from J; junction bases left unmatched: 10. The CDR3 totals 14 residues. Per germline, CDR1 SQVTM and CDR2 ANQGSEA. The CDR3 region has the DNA TGCAGCGTTGTTCCAGCGGGGCTTCGGAATGAGCAGTTCTTC. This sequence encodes CSVVPAGLRNEQFF.

In DNA, the CDR3 is TGTGCCAGCAGCTTGAATTACGAGCAGTACTTC. Translation: CASSLNYEQYF. The V and J genes are TRBV5-4 and TRBJ2-7; no clear D gene. CDR1 and CDR2 (germline): SGHNT, YYREEE (reference sequence). V was pared by 1 base and J by 4 bases, with 3 bases between. The CDR3 loop spans 11 amino acids.

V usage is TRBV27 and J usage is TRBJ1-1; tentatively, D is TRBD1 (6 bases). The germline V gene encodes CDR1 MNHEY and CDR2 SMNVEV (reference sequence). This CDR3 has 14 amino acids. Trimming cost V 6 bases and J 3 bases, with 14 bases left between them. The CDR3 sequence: CASRSGQLYTEAFF. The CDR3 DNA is TGTGCCAGCAGATCGGGACAATTATACACTGAAGCTTTCTTT.

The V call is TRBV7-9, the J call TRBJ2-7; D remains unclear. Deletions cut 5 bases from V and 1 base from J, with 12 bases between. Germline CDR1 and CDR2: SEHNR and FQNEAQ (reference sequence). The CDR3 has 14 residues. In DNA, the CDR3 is TGTGCCAGCAGCCCCAGAGCGCAATCCTACGAGCAGTACTTC. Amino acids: CASSPRAQSYEQYF.

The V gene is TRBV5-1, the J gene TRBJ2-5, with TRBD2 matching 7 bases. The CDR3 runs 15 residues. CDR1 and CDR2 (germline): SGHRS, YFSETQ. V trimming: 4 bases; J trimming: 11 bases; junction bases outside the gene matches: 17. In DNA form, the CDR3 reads TGCGCCAGCAGCAGTTCTCCGGGAGGCCAAAACATACAGTACTTC. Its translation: CASSSSPGGQNIQYF.